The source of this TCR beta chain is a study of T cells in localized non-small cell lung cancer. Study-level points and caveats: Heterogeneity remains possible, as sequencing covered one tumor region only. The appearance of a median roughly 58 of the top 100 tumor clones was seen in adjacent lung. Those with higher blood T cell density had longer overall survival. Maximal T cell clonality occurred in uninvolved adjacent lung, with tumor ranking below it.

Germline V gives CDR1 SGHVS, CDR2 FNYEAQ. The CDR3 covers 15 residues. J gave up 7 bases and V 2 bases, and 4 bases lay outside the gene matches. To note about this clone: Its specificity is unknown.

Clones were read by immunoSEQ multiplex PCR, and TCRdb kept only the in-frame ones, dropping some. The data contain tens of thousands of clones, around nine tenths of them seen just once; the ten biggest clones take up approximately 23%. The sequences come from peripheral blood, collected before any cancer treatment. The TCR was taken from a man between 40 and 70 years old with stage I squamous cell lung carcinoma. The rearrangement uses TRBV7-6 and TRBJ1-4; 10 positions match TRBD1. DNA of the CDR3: TGTGCCAGCAGCTTATGGGGGACAGGGGTTGAAAAACTGTTTTTT. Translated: CASSLWGTGVEKLFF. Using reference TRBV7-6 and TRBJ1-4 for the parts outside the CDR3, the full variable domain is GAGVSQSPRYKVTKRGQDVALRCDPISGHVSLYWYRQALGQGPEFLTYFNYEAQQDKSGLPNDRFSAERPEGSISTLTIQRTEQRDSAMYRCASSLWGTGVEKLFFGSGTQLSVL.